The 4 T cell receptor beta chains below all came from one sample that was sequenced in a study of blood T cell repertoires in COVID-19. Assay used: immunoSEQ multiplex PCR; TCRdb lists only in-frame clones, some missing. The sample shows around 89,000 clones, around 88% of them seen only once. The sequenced sample was peripheral blood. These TCRs come from a man aged 55 to 70 with acute or convalescent COVID-19.

This chain connects TRBV6-5 to TRBJ2-3, with D possibly matching TRBD2 (6 bases). This CDR3 is built from 15 residues. Trimming left V 1 base short and J 1 base short, with 9 bases between. Germline values: CDR1 MNHEY, CDR2 SVGAGI. In DNA, the CDR3 is TGTGCCAGCAGTTACTTTTTAGCGGGCACAGATACGCAGTATTTT. As protein: CASSYFLAGTDTQYF.

This chain connects TRBV2 to TRBJ1-5, with D possibly TRBD1 on 6 matching bases. V lost 3 bases, J lost 0 bases, and 15 bases lay in between. Germline CDR1 and CDR2: SNHLY and FYNNEI. This CDR3 spans 17 amino acids. The CDR3 nucleotides read TGTGCCAGCAGTGACACGCGACAGGTATTTAGCAATCAGCCCCAGCATTTT. Translation gives CASSDTRQVFSNQPQHF.

The chain employs TRBV7-3 and TRBJ2-2; D is possibly TRBD1 (6 bases). Germline lookup yields CDR1 SGHTA and CDR2 FQGTGA. The V and J ends lost 5 bases and 4 bases respectively, with 14 bases between them. The CDR3 totals 15 residues. The CDR3 DNA reads TGTGCCAGCAGCGTACAGGGTGGGGGCACCGGGGAGCTGTTTTTT. The encoded protein is CASSVQGGGTGELFF.

The rearrangement links TRBV19 to TRBJ1-5; D gene unclear. V was pared by 6 bases and J by 2 bases, with 14 bases between. In germline, CDR1 is LNHDA, CDR2 SQIVND (reference sequence). The CDR3 totals 15 residues. For the CDR3, the DNA is TGTGCCAGTAGATGGGAGCAGGCCGGCAATCAGCCCCAGCATTTT. It yields the protein CASRWEQAGNQPQHF.